Below are 23 T cell receptor beta chains sequenced from a single sample in a study of blood T cell repertoires in COVID-19. Here immunoSEQ multiplex PCR was the method, and the copy in TCRdb shows in-frame clones only, minus some. The sample shows about 170,000 clones, 70% to 85% of them seen only once. The sample taken for sequencing was peripheral blood. The receptors shown here come from a man at least 80 years old with COVID-19, enrolled during active disease.

This chain links TRBV19 with TRBJ1-1, with D hard to call. CDR1 and CDR2 (germline): LNHDA, SQIVND (reference sequence). This CDR3 comprises 14 residues. V dropped 3 bases and J dropped 6 bases, with 14 bases sitting between them. The CDR3 loop is CASSMSRVSAEAFF. The CDR3 bases are TGTGCCAGTAGTATGAGCCGGGTCTCCGCTGAAGCTTTCTTT.

CDR3 amino acids: CASSRRDYRGPEAFF. The CDR3 bases are TGTGCCAGTAGTAGAAGGGACTATAGGGGACCTGAAGCTTTCTTT. The J gene is TRBJ1-1, the V gene TRBV19; possibly TRBD1 for D (5 bases). This CDR3 is built from 15 residues. Germline V gene sequence: CDR1 LNHDA, CDR2 SQIVND (reference sequence). Trimming pared 4 bases from V and 6 bases from J, leaving 18 bases between. The full variable domain, its missing parts supplied by reference TRBV19 and TRBJ1-1, is DGGITQSPKYLFRKEGQNVTLSCEQNLNHDAMYWYRQDPGQGLRLIYYSQIVNDFQKGDIAEGYSVSREKKESFPLTVTSAQKNPTAFYLCASSRRDYRGPEAFFGQGTRLTVV.

The chain combines TRBV5-1 with TRBJ2-2, with 9 bases that match TRBD1. The CDR3 is 15 amino acids. The germline CDR1 and CDR2 sequences are SGHRS and YFSETQ. The ends lost 4 bases at V and 4 bases at J; junction bases unmatched: 5. CDR3 sequence (DNA): TGCGCCAGCAGCGCCAGACAGGGGGGCACCGGGGAGCTGTTTTTT. The encoded protein is CASSARQGGTGELFF. Filled out from reference TRBV5-1 and TRBJ2-2, the complete variable domain reads KAGVTQTPRYLIKTRGQQVTLSCSPISGHRSVSWYQQTPGQGLQFLFEYFSETQRNKGNFPGRFSGRQFSNSRSEMNVSTLELGDSALYLCASSARQGGTGELFFGEGSRLTVL.

Written as DNA, the CDR3 is TGTGCCAGCAGTGATGGCGGGGGGCCATACAATGAGCAGTTCTTC. Its translation is CASSDGGGPYNEQFF. This sequence joins TRBV6-1 and TRBJ2-1; 8 nucleotides line up with TRBD2. After removal of 3 bases from V and 4 bases from J, the junction contained 5 bases not matched to a gene. The CDR3 runs to 15 residues. CDR1 and CDR2 from the germline V gene are MNHNS and SASEGT.

This sequence joins TRBV3-1 (or the pseudogene TRBV3-2) and TRBJ2-6; TRBD1 aligns across 8 bases. With V trimmed by 4 bases and J by 3 bases, 2 bases remained unmatched. Per the germline V gene, CDR1 is LGHDT and CDR2 is YNNKEL (reference sequence). The CDR3 has 15 amino acids. The CDR3 here is CASSPTGGGANVLTF. DNA for the CDR3: TGTGCCAGCAGCCCCACAGGGGGTGGGGCCAACGTCCTGACTTTC.

This clone was observed a single time. The rearrangement joins TRBV9 to TRBJ2-2; the match to TRBD2 covers 9 bases. V dropped 0 bases and J dropped 5; count of bases not matched to a gene: 2. This CDR3 region has 15 residues. CDR1 and CDR2 from the germline V gene are SGDLS and YYNGEE. The CDR3 DNA follows: TGTGCCAGCAGCGTAGTAGCGGGGGAGACCGGGGAGCTGTTTTTT. Its protein is CASSVVAGETGELFF.

This clone has a single count. The chain links TRBV4-3 to TRBJ2-3, with 10 bases aligning to TRBD2. Germline CDR1 LGHNA, CDR2 YSLEER. This CDR3 contains 14 residues. V lost 0 bases, J lost 11 bases, and 5 bases stayed unmatched. CDR3 residues: CASSQESSGGVQYF. The CDR3 DNA reads as TGCGCCAGCAGCCAAGAATCTAGCGGGGGAGTGCAGTATTTT.

V usage is TRBV6-5 and J usage is TRBJ2-3; TRBD1 aligns across 9 bases. This CDR3 comprises 15 residues. V lost 6 bases and J lost 0; bases outside the gene matches: 4. Germline assignment: CDR1 MNHEY and CDR2 SVGAGI. The CDR3 reads CASSPQGASTDTQYF. The CDR3 bases are TGTGCCAGCAGCCCACAGGGGGCTAGCACAGATACGCAGTATTTT.

This sequence joins TRBV15 and TRBJ1-4; TRBD1 matches 10 bases. Per the germline V gene, CDR1 is LNHNV and CDR2 is YYDKDF (reference sequence). The CDR3 sequence is 18 residues long. V lost 0 bases and J lost 4; bases outside the gene matches: 8. CDR3 sequence reads: CATSREPGQGKINEKLFF. In DNA form, the CDR3 reads TGTGCCACCAGCAGAGAGCCGGGACAGGGGAAGATTAATGAAAAACTGTTTTTT.

This clone turned up a few times. The chain combines TRBV5-1 with TRBJ1-6, with a tentative D call TRBD1 (6 bases). V lost 5 bases, J lost 0 bases, and 12 bases lay in between. The CDR3 contains 16 residues. Germline-derived CDR1 and CDR2 are SGHRS and YFSETQ. The CDR3 here is CASSPEGDSYNSPLHF. CDR3 nucleotides: TGCGCCAGCAGTCCCGAGGGGGACTCCTATAATTCACCCCTCCACTTT.

V gene TRBV5-4 combines with J gene TRBJ1-2; D call uncertain. With 5 bases removed from V and 1 base from J, the gap between germline ends came to 12 bases. Germline V CDR1 and CDR2: SGHNT, YYREEE (reference sequence). The CDR3 runs to 14 residues. The CDR3 DNA reads TGTGCCAGCAGTCGGTCCACGCTTAACTATGGCTACACCTTC. Translating gives CASSRSTLNYGYTF.

The rearrangement uses TRBV28 and TRBJ1-1; 7 nucleotides match TRBD1. Germline lookup yields CDR1 MDHEN and CDR2 SYDVKM. The CDR3 has 15 residues. V lost 6 bases and J lost 4; bases outside the gene matches: 11. This CDR3 reads CASSRQGGEGTEAFF. Written as DNA, the CDR3 is TGTGCCAGCAGCCGCCAGGGGGGTGAGGGCACTGAAGCTTTCTTT.

The chain carries TRBV10-3 and TRBJ1-4; D may be TRBD1 (6 bases). The germline V gene encodes CDR1 ENHRY and CDR2 SYGVKD. The CDR3 contains 16 residues. Trimming left V 0 bases short and J 7 bases short, with 15 bases between. The CDR3 DNA follows: TGTGCCATCAGTGAGTCGGTGGGAAGGGGGAGTGAAAAACTGTTTTTT. Translating gives CAISESVGRGSEKLFF.

The CDR3 DNA is TGTGCCAGCCTTTGGGGGGGAGGGAGCACAGATACGCAGTATTTT. Translated: CASLWGGGSTDTQYF. This chain links TRBV28 with TRBJ2-3, with 7 bases that match TRBD2. Trimming removed 8 bases from V and 0 bases from J; junction bases left unmatched: 8. Germline CDR1 MDHEN, CDR2 SYDVKM. The CDR3 has 15 residues.

The rearrangement joins TRBV6-2 or TRBV6-3 to TRBJ1-1; perhaps TRBD1 as D (6 bases). The germline CDR1 and CDR2 sequences are MNHEY and SVGEGT. V shed 5 bases and J shed 0 bases, with 19 bases lying between them. CDR3 length: 17 amino acids. The CDR3 sequence: CASSLSPSDRMNTEAFF. CDR3 nucleotides: TGTGCCAGCAGTCTCTCTCCCTCCGACAGGATGAACACTGAAGCTTTCTTT.

V and J are TRBV6-5 and TRBJ2-7, with TRBD1 matching over 10 bases. The CDR3 covers 14 residues. Germline values: CDR1 MNHEY, CDR2 SVGAGI. The V gene end was trimmed by 6 bases and the J gene end by 3 bases; junction bases not matched to a gene: 5. CDR3 in DNA: TGTGCCAGCAGGGATGGACAGGGGGGCTACGAGCAGTACTTC. Its translation: CASRDGQGGYEQYF.

The chain uses TRBV12-3 or TRBV12-4 and TRBJ1-1; D not certain. Trimming left V 4 bases short and J 4 bases short, with 10 bases between. The CDR3 contains 13 residues. As DNA, the CDR3 is TGTGCCAGCAGTTCAGCGTATTTCACTGAAGCTTTCTTT. It yields the protein CASSSAYFTEAFF.

This clone has a handful of counts. V usage is TRBV3-1 (or the pseudogene TRBV3-2) and J usage is TRBJ1-2; 8 nucleotides align to TRBD1. There are 15 residues in the CDR3. V gave up 4 bases and J gave up 8 bases; unmatched junction bases: 12. Germline V gives CDR1 LGHDT, CDR2 YNNKEL (reference sequence). The CDR3 DNA reads TGTGCCAGCAGCCGAGAGTACAGGGGGGCGCTCGGCTACACCTTC. Translating gives CASSREYRGALGYTF.

The chain links TRBV25-1 to TRBJ1-2; 7 bases match TRBD1. CDR3 length: 13 amino acids. Germline V lookup: CDR1 MGHDK, CDR2 SYGVNS. After removal of 1 base from V and 14 bases from J, the junction contained 10 bases not matched to a gene. CDR3 bases: TGTGCCAGCAGTGAATTTGCTGGACAGGAGGTAACCTTC. This codes for CASSEFAGQEVTF.

This clone was counted a single time. The chain is built from TRBV15 and TRBJ1-2; a weak D match, TRBD1 (6 bases). Germline CDR1 is LNHNV and CDR2 is YYDKDF (reference sequence). CDR3 length equals 15 residues. With 0 bases removed from V and 4 bases from J, the gap between germline ends came to 12 bases. CDR3 nucleotide sequence: TGTGCCACCAGCAGAGATCAATGGGGGCTCTATGGCTACACCTTC. This sequence encodes CATSRDQWGLYGYTF.

This clone was seen only once. The V call is TRBV7-9, the J call TRBJ2-7; 7 bases fit TRBD2. CDR1 is SEHNR and CDR2 is FQNEAQ in the germline V gene (reference sequence). J was trimmed by 2 bases and V by 2 bases; bases with no gene match: 6. The CDR3 has 15 amino acids. This CDR3 reads CASSLTGGSAYEQYF. CDR3 in DNA: TGTGCCAGCAGCTTAACGGGGGGATCGGCCTACGAGCAGTACTTC.

CDR3 nucleotides: TGTGCCAGCTCTATCCGGGACAGCACTGAAGCTTTCTTT. Amino acids: CASSIRDSTEAFF. The chain joins TRBV18 to TRBJ1-1; 7 nucleotides agree with TRBD1. Germline V CDR1 and CDR2: KGHSH, LQKENI. The CDR3 runs to 13 residues. Trimming at V came to 6 bases and at J to 4 bases, leaving 5 bases not matched to a gene.

The chain recombines TRBV4-2 with TRBJ2-3; 16 bases map to TRBD2. The germline CDR1 and CDR2 sequences are LGHNA and YNFKEQ. The V segment lost 4 bases and the J segment 10 bases; nucleotides outside the gene matches: 11. This CDR3 is 17 amino acids long. CDR3: CASSLSGTSGGARSQYF. The CDR3 region has the DNA TGTGCCAGCAGCCTATCCGGGACTAGCGGGGGGGCCAGATCGCAGTATTTT.